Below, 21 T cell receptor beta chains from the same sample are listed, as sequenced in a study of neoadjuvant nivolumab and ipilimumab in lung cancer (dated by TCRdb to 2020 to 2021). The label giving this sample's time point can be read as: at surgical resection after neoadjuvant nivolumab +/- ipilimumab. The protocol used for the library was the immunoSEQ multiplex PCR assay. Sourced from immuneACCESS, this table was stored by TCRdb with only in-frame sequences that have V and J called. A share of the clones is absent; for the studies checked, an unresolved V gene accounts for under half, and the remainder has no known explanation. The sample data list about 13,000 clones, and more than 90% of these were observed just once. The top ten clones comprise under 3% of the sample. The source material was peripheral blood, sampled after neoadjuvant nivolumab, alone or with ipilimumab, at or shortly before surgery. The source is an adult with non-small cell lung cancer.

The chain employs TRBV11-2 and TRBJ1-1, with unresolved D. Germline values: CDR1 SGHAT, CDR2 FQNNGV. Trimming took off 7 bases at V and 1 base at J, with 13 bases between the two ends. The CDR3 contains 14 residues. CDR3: CASNPQVSNTEAFF. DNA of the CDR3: TGTGCCAGCAACCCTCAGGTATCGAACACTGAAGCTTTCTTT.

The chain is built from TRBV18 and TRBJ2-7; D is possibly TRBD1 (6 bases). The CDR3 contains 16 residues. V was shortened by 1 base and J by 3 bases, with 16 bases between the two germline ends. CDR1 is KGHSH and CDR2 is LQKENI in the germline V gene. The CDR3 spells CASSPQGWGTNYEQYF. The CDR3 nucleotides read TGTGCCAGCTCACCACAGGGCTGGGGGACAAACTACGAGCAGTACTTC.

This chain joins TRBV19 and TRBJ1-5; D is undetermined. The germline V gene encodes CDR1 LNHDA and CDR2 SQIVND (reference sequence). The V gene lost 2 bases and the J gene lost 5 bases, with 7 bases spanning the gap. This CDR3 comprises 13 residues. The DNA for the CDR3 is TGTGCCAGTAGTATAATTGGGGATCAGCCCCAGCATTTT. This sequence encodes CASSIIGDQPQHF.

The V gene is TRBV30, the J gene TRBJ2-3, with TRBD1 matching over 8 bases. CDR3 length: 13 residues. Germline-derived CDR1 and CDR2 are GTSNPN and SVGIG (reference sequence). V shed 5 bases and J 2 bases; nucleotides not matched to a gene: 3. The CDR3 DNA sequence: TGTGCCTGGGGACAGGGAGCCACAGATACGCAGTATTTT. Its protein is CAWGQGATDTQYF.

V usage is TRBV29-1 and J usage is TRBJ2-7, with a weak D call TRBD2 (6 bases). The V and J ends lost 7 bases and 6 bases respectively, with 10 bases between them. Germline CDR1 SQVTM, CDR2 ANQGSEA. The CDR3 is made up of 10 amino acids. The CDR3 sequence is CSAREVEQYF. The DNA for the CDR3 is TGCAGCGCAAGGGAGGTCGAGCAGTACTTC.

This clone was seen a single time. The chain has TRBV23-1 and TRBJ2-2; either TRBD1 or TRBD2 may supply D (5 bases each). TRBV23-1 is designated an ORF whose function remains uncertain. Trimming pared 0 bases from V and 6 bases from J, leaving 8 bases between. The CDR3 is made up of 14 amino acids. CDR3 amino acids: CASSQSGDAGELFF. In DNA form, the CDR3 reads TGCGCCAGCAGTCAATCTGGGGACGCCGGGGAGCTGTTTTTT.

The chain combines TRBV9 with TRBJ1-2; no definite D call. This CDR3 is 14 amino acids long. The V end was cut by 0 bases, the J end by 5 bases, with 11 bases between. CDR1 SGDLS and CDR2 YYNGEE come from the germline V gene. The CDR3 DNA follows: TGTGCCAGCAGCGTAGGTACGGTCGGATATGGCTACACCTTC. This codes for CASSVGTVGYGYTF.

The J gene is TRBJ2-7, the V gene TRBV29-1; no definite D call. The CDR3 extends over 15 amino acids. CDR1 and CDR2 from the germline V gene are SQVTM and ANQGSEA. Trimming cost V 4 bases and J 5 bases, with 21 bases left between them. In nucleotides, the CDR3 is TGCAGCGTTGTCGACATAAAGACGGGCCTGGACGAGCAGTACTTC. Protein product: CSVVDIKTGLDEQYF.

This chain's CDR3 is CASSLVGGDRGYGYTF. In DNA, the CDR3 is TGTGCCAGCAGCTTGGTAGGGGGGGATCGGGGCTATGGCTACACCTTC. The rearrangement joins TRBV5-5 to TRBJ1-2, with D maybe TRBD1 (6 bases). The CDR3 contains 16 residues. Germline values: CDR1 SGHKS, CDR2 YYEKEE (reference sequence). V was pared by 0 bases and J by 4 bases, with 16 bases between.

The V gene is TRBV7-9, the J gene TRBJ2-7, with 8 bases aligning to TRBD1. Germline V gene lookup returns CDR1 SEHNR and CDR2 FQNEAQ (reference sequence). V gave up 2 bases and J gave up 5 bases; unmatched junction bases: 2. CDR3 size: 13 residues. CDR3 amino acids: CASSLTGGNEQYF. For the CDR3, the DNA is TGTGCCAGCAGCTTAACAGGGGGAAACGAGCAGTACTTC.

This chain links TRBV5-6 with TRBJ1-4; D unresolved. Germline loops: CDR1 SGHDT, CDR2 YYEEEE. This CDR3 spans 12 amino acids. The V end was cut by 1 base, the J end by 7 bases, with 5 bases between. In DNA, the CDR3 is TGTGCCAGCAGCTTGTTAAGTGAAAAACTGTTTTTT. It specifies CASSLLSEKLFF.

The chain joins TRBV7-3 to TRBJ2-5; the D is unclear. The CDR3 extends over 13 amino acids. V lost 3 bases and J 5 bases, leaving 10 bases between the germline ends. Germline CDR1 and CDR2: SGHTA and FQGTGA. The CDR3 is CASSLFMGETQYF. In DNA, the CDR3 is TGTGCCAGCAGCTTGTTTATGGGGGAGACCCAGTACTTC. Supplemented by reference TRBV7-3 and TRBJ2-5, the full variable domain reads GAGVSQTPSNKVTEKGKYVELRCDPISGHTALYWYRQSLGQGPEFLIYFQGTGAADDSGLPNDRFFAVRPEGSVSTLKIQRTERGDSAVYLCASSLFMGETQYFGPGTRLLVL.

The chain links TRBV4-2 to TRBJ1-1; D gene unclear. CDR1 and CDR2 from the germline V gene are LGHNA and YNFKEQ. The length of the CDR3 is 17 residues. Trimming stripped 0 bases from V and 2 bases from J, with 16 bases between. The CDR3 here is CASSQDRSNTLNTEAFF. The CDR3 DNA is TGTGCCAGCAGCCAAGACCGATCCAACACGCTAAACACTGAAGCTTTCTTT.

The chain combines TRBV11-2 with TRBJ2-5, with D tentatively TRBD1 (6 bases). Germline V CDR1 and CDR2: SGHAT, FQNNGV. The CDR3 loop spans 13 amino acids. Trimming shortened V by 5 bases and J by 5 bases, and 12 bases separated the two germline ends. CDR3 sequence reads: CASSEGVVETQYF. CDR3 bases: TGTGCCAGCAGCGAGGGGGTTGTTGAGACCCAGTACTTC.

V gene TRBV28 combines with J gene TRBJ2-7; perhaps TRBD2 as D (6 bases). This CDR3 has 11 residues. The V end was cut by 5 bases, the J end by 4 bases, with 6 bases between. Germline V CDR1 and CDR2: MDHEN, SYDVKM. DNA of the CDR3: TGTGCCAGCAGTGCGGGGTACGAGCAGTACTTC. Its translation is CASSAGYEQYF.

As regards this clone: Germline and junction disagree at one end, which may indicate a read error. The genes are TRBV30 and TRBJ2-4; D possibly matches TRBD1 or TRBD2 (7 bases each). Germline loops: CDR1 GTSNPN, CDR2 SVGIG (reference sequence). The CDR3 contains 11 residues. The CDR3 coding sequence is TGTGCCTGGAGCCAGGGGGGGGGATCGGACTTC. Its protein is CAWSQGGGSDF. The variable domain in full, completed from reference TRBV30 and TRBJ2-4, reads SQTIHQWPATLVQPVGSPLSLECTVEGTSNPNLYWYRQAAGRGLQLLFYSVGIGQISSEVPQNLSASRPQDRQFILSSKKLLLSDSGFYLCAWSQGGGSDFGAGTRLSVL.

CDR3 DNA sequence: TGTGCCAGCAGCTTCGCGGGAGGGACGGAGGGAGCTTTCTTT. Translated: CASSFAGGTEGAFF. The chain is built from TRBV5-5 and TRBJ1-1; D is perhaps TRBD1 (5 bases). Trimming left V 2 bases short and J 10 bases short, with 18 bases between. The CDR3 is made up of 14 amino acids. Germline CDR1 reads SGHKS; CDR2 reads YYEKEE (reference sequence).

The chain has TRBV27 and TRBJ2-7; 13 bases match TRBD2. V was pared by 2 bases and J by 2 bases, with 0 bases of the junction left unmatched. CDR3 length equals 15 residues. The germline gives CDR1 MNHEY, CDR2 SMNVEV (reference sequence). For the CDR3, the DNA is TGTGCCAGCAGTTTAGGGACTAGCGGGGCCTACGAGCAGTACTTC. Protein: CASSLGTSGAYEQYF.

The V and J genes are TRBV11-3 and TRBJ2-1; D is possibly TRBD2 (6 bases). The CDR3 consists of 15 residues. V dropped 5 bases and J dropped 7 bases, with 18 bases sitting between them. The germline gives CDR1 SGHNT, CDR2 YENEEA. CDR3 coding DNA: TGTGCCAGCAGCCGAGGGTTGCGGGGATTGAATGAGCAGTTCTTC. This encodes CASSRGLRGLNEQFF.

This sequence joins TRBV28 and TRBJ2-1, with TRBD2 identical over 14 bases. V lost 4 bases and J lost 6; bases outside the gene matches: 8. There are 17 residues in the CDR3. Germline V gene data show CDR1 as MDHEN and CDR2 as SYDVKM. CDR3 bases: TGTGCCAGCAGTTCCTCAACCGGGACTAGCGGGAGCAATGAGCAGTTCTTC. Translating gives CASSSSTGTSGSNEQFF.

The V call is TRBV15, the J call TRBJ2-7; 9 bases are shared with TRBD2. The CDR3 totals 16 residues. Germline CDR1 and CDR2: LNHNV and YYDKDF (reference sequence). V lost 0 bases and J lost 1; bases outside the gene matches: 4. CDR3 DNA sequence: TGTGCCACCAGCAGAGATATGACTAGCGGATCCTACGAGCAGTACTTC. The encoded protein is CATSRDMTSGSYEQYF.